This T cell receptor beta chain originates from a study of T cells in Graves' hyperthyroidism and ophthalmopathy. There are a few counts of this clonotype. Between the trimmed V and J ends, which lost 3 bases and 7 bases, there was a span of 12 bases. Looked up from germline, CDR1 is LNHDA and CDR2 is SQIVND (reference sequence). The CDR3 is made up of 13 amino acids. What was amplified from RNA transcripts were TCR beta CDR3 regions. With the HTBI primer set, the TCR CDR3 went through a first round of RT-PCR. Via MiXCR, TCRdb re-called the multiplex PCR reads, giving one row per CDR3 protein. The table records roughly 700,000 distinct CDR3 sequences, 30% to 40% of them present only once.

The sample was blood. This receptor was taken from a woman in her thirties or forties with Graves' hyperthyroidism. This chain joins TRBV19 and TRBJ1-1; maybe TRBD1 (5 bases). CDR3 residues: CASSMDQGLEAFF. For the CDR3, the DNA is TGTGCCAGTAGTATGGACCAGGGTCTTGAAGCTTTCTTT.